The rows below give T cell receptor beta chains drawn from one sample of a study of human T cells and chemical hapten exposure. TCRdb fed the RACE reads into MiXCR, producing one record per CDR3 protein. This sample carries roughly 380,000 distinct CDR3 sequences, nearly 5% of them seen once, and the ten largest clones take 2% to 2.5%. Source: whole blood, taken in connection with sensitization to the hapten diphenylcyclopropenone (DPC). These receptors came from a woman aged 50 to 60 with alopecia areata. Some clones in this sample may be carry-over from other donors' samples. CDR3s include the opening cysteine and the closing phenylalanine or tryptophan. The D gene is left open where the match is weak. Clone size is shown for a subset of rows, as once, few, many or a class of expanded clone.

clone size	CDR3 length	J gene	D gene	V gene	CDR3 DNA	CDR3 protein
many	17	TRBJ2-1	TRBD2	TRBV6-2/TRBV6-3	TGTGCCAGCAGCCGGCCTGCGATAGGACTAGCGGGTAATGAGCAGTTCTTC	CASSRPAIGLAGNEQFF
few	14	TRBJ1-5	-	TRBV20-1	TGCAGTGCTAGAGACGCGACGAAAGGTCAGCCCCAGCATTTT	CSARDATKGQPQHF
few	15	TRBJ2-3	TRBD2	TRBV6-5	TGTGCCAGTTGGGAAGCGGGGGCCACCACAGATACGCAGTATTTT	CASWEAGATTDTQYF
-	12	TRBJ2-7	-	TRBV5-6	TGTGCCAGCAGCTTGGGTCTCAACGAGCAGTACTTC	CASSLGLNEQYF
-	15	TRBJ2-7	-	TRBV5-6	TGTGCCAGCAGCTTGGGGACCGAGAGCTCCTACGAGCAGTACTTC	CASSLGTESSYEQYF
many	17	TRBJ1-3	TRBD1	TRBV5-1	TGCGCCAGCAGCTTGGCCGCGGGACAGAGCTCTGGAAACACCATATATTTT	CASSLAAGQSSGNTIYF
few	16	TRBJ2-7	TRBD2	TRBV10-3	TGTGCCATCAGTGTTGGCCCTCCTAGCGGCCTGGATGGGCAGTACTTC	CAISVGPPSGLDGQYF
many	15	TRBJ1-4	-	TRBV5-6	TGTGCCAGCAGCTCGTACAGGGTCACTAATGAAAAACTGTTTTTT	CASSSYRVTNEKLFF
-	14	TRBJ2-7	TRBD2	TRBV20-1	TGCAGTGCTGCGGTGGCTAGCGGGAGAGACGAGCAGTACTTC	CSAAVASGRDEQYF
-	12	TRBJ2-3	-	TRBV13	TGTGCCAGCGCCCGGAGGACAGATACGCAGTATTTT	CASARRTDTQYF
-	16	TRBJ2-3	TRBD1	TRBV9	TGTGCCAGCAGCGCTCGAGGGACAGGGCAGACAGATACGCAGTATTTT	CASSARGTGQTDTQYF
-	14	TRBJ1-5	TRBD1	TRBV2	TGTGCCAGCAGCTTACAGGGGGCATATCAGCCCCAGCATTTT	CASSLQGAYQPQHF
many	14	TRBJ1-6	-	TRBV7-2	TGTGCCAGCAGCTTAGCAAAGTCCGAAAGTTCCCTCCACTTT	CASSLAKSESSLHF
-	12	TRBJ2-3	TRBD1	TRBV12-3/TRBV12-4	TGTGCCAGCAGCCGGGACAGCGATACGCAGTATTTT	CASSRDSDTQYF
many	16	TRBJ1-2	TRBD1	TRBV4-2	TGTGCCAGCAGCCTAAGTGTAGGGGGCCCTAACTATGGCTACACCTTC	CASSLSVGGPNYGYTF
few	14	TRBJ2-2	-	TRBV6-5	TGTGCCAGCAGACAGGACAGATGGACCGGGGAGCTGTTTTTT	CASRQDRWTGELFF
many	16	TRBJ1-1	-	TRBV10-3	TGTGCCATCAGTGAAATTGGACGGGAGAAAATTATTGAAGCTTTCTTT	CAISEIGREKIIEAFF
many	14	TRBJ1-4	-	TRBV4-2	TGTGCCAGCAGCCAACCGGGGACTAATGAAAAACTGTTTTTT	CASSQPGTNEKLFF
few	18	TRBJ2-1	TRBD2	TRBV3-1	TGTGCCAGCAGCCAAGACGTGGGAGGGCCGAGGGGATACAATGAGCAGTTCTTC	CASSQDVGGPRGYNEQFF
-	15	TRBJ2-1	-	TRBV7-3	TGTGCCAGCAGCTTAACTGGTGACTATTACAATGAGCAGTTCTTC	CASSLTGDYYNEQFF